This TCR beta chain was found in a study of T-cell reconstitution after alpha-beta-depleted transplantation in children. Whole-study findings and limits: One year post-transplant, T-cell counts and diversity were largely derived from T cells produced anew.

Unique molecular identifiers were used in preparing the TCRbeta library. One entry per CDR3 protein, called by TCRdb with MiXCR from the PCR reads. The sample lists around 580,000 distinct CDR3 sequences, around 23% seen once, with approximately 14% in the top ten. Ten or more counts support this clonotype. Antigen specificity is unknown. The sample in question was PBMCs, mostly from graft donor cells, obtained 360 days after TCRalphabeta/CD19-depleted stem cell transplant. This TCR came from a boy in the first two years of life who had a stem cell transplant for acute myeloid leukemia, so the T cells may come from the graft donor.

This CDR3 is CASTANSGNTIYF. The CDR3 bases are TGTGCCAGTACCGCGAACTCTGGAAACACCATATATTTT. This chain connects TRBV19 to TRBJ1-3; no clear D. The germline CDR1 and CDR2 sequences are LNHDA and SQIVND (reference sequence). CDR3 length: 13 amino acids. The germline V and J ends were trimmed by 7 bases and 0 bases, with 7 bases remaining between them.